A selection of T cell receptor beta chains follows, all from one sample in a study of a mutant IDH1 vaccine in newly diagnosed glioma. Sequencing used immunoSEQ multiplex PCR; TCRdb keeps in-frame clones, though not all of them. The repertoire holds under 80,000 clones, with approximately 86% as singletons. This specimen was PBMCs, taken from a glioma patient treated with radiotherapy, temozolomide or both. These receptors were obtained from a young man with glioma. Each CDR3 is given with its conserved first and last residue. A D gene is named only where the DNA matches it firmly. Clone size appears in some rows only: once, few, many, or a class for an expanded clone.

>TRBJ2-7|once|.|TRBV10-3
TGTGCCATCAGTGACCTCCGGGCCTACGGCTCCTACGAGCAGTACTTC
CAISDLRAYGSYEQYF
>TRBJ1-3|.|.|TRBV2
TGTGCCAGCAGACCAACAGGGTTAGAAGGAAACACCATATATTTT
CASRPTGLEGNTIYF
>TRBJ1-4|.|TRBD1|TRBV5-1
TGCGCCAGCAGTACCCAGGGACAGTTTAATGAAAAACTGTTTTTT
CASSTQGQFNEKLFF
>TRBJ1-1|.|.|TRBV6-5
TGTGCCAGCAGTTACTCGGGGGGGGACACTGAAGCTTTCTTT
CASSYSGGDTEAFF
>TRBJ2-2|.|TRBD2|TRBV30
TGTGCCGGCCGGACTAGCGGGGGGGCGAGCACCGGGGAGCTGTTTTTT
CAGRTSGGASTGELFF
>TRBJ1-1|few|.|TRBV7-9
TGTGCCAGCAGCCCTAGAGACAGAGACTTTGAAGCTTTCTTT
CASSPRDRDFEAFF
>TRBJ2-5|.|TRBD2|TRBV9
TGTGCCAGCAGCGCCCGGACTAGCGGGGGATTCCAAGAGACCCAGTACTTC
CASSARTSGGFQETQYF
>TRBJ1-6|once|TRBD1|TRBV27
TGTGCCAGCAGTTTGATTTTCCAGGCAGGGGGTCCTTCACCCCTCCACTTT
CASSLIFQAGGPSPLHF
>TRBJ1-2|.|.|TRBV5-1
TGCGCCAGCAGACAGGGAGATGGCTACACCTTC
CASRQGDGYTF
>TRBJ1-1|.|.|TRBV11-2
TGTGCCAGCAGCTTAGACGGACGCGAAGCTTTCTTT
CASSLDGREAFF
>TRBJ2-5|once|.|TRBV7-8
TGTGCCAGCAGCTTCGTAGCTTGGGGGGAGACCCAGTACTTC
CASSFVAWGETQYF
>TRBJ2-5|.|.|TRBV5-8
TGTGCCAGCAGCTTGGTTTTCCTGAGGACCCAGTACTTC
CASSLVFLRTQYF
>TRBJ2-2|.|.|TRBV6-4
TGTGCCAGCAGTGACAGTGAGGCCGGGGAGCTGTTTTTT
CASSDSEAGELFF
>TRBJ1-1|once|.|TRBV29-1
TGCAGCGTTGAATCGGCGAGGCAGAACACTGAAGCTTTCTTT
CSVESARQNTEAFF
>TRBJ2-7|.|.|TRBV6-5
TGTGCCACCCAAGGGGGTACCTACGAGCAGTACTTC
CATQGGTYEQYF
>TRBJ2-3|.|.|TRBV5-8
TGTGCCAGCAGCTTGGGGCCAGGGGGGGAGACAGATACGCAGTATTTT
CASSLGPGGETDTQYF
>TRBJ2-1|.|.|TRBV15
TGTGCCACCAGCGAGAGGCCGGTGGCCTACAATGAGCAGTTCTTC
CATSERPVAYNEQFF
>TRBJ1-4|.|.|TRBV4-2
TGTGCCAGCAGCCAAGATACACGGGGGGAAAAACTGTTTTTT
CASSQDTRGEKLFF
>TRBJ1-6|.|TRBD1|TRBV30
TGTGCCTGGAGTTCGGACAGGGGGTATAATTCACCCCTCCACTTT
CAWSSDRGYNSPLHF
>TRBJ1-4|.|.|TRBV2
TGTGCCAGCAGTGAGAACAGGGCCTACTTGGGAACTAATGAAAAACTGTTTTTT
CASSENRAYLGTNEKLFF
>TRBJ1-1|.|.|TRBV29-1
TGCAGCGTTCAAGTTTCCGTTGAAGCTTTCTTT
CSVQVSVEAFF
>TRBJ1-1|few|.|TRBV5-6
TGTGCCAGCAGCTTAGGGACCGGGGGGACTGAAGCTTTCTTT
CASSLGTGGTEAFF
>TRBJ2-7|.|.|TRBV6-1
TGTGCCAGCACTACGGACAGCACCTCTACCTACGAGCAGTACTTC
CASTTDSTSTYEQYF
>TRBJ1-4|medium-sized|.|TRBV5-6
TGTGCCAGCAGCTCAACCGGACAGACACCTAATGAAAAACTGTTTTTT
CASSSTGQTPNEKLFF
>TRBJ2-1|.|.|TRBV7-6
TGTGCCAGCAGCCAACCGGGGGCCTCGGCTAACAATGAGCAGTTCTTC
CASSQPGASANNEQFF
>TRBJ2-7|.|.|TRBV2
TGTGCCAGCAGTGAAGCGGATCAAGGCCCCCAGCAGTACTTC
CASSEADQGPQQYF
>TRBJ1-2|.|TRBD1|TRBV5-1
TGCGCCAGCACCGGGACAGCCCTTTCCTATGGCTACACCTTC
CASTGTALSYGYTF
>TRBJ2-7|.|.|TRBV5-1
TGCGCCAGCAGCTTGGTGGCAGTTGACTACGAGCAGTACTTC
CASSLVAVDYEQYF
>TRBJ1-1|few|.|TRBV5-3
TGTGCCAGAAGCTCCCGGGAGCCAGGACAGAACACTGAAGCTTTCTTT
CARSSREPGQNTEAFF
>TRBJ2-1|.|TRBD2|TRBV5-4
TGTGCCAGCAGTTCTGGCGGGGGGCGAAGGGATGAGCAGTTCTTC
CASSSGGGRRDEQFF
>TRBJ1-4|few|.|TRBV28
TGTGCCAGCAGTGCCACCCGGTCACTGTTTTTT
CASSATRSLFF
>TRBJ2-1|.|.|TRBV29-1
TGCAGCGTTCGGATGAGCTCCTACAATGAGCAGTTCTTC
CSVRMSSYNEQFF
>TRBJ1-2|.|.|TRBV5-5
TGTGCCAGCAGCCATGACATAAACAGGGACCCGGCTGGCTACACCTTC
CASSHDINRDPAGYTF
>TRBJ2-3|once|TRBD2|TRBV4-2
TGTGCCAGCAGCCAAGATGAGCGGGGGGGCTCGGTAGATACGCAGTATTTT
CASSQDERGGSVDTQYF
>TRBJ2-3|.|.|TRBV5-1
TGCGCCAGCAGCGTACAGGGAAGCACAGATACGCAGTATTTT
CASSVQGSTDTQYF
>TRBJ1-2|.|TRBD1|TRBV7-7
TGTGCCAGCAGCAATTTAACAGGGGACTATGGCTACACCTTC
CASSNLTGDYGYTF